This TCR beta chain stems from a study of blood T cell repertoires in COVID-19. Study-wide context: Acute and convalescent COVID-19 specimens originated in the United States, Italy and Spain. The cDNA or gDNA used as material had been derived from T cells, B-cell-depleted T cells, or PBMCs.

The germline gives CDR1 SGHTA, CDR2 FQGNSA. Unmatched junction bases numbered 8, after V lost 7 bases and J lost 3 bases. The CDR3 consists of 15 residues. In the authors' workflow: From reference gene primer amplification, estimates of nucleated cell counts were derived. TCRdb's copy holds only in-frame clones and misses some; the assay was immunoSEQ multiplex PCR. V, J and clone size derive from that table, while D and trimming were established from the DNA sequence. The sample contains roughly 69,000 clones, about nine tenths of which appear only once. This TCR derives from a man in his forties or fifties with active COVID-19. The rearrangement joins TRBV7-2 to TRBJ1-4; 7 nucleotides match TRBD1. The sequencing sample was made of peripheral blood. The CDR3 DNA reads TGTGCCAGCAACGAACGAGGGGGCCCTAATGAAAAACTGTTTTTT. Its translation: CASNERGGPNEKLFF.